This T cell receptor beta chain originates from a study of blood T cell repertoires in COVID-19. Looking at the study overall: Sites across the United States, Italy and Spain contributed samples from acute and convalescent COVID-19. The analysed material was cDNA or gDNA that came from T cells, B-cell-depleted T cells, or PBMCs.

TCRdb keeps only in-frame clones here, not all; method: immunoSEQ multiplex PCR. This table holds approximately 230,000 clones, about 85% found once. The specimen sequenced was peripheral blood. This TCR derives from a man aged 18 to 29 with active or convalescent COVID-19.

The chain's CDR3 is CASSVDRAQPQHF. The CDR3 bases are TGTGCCAGCTCAGTGGACAGGGCTCAGCCCCAGCATTTT. This chain connects TRBV18 to TRBJ1-5; 8 bases fit TRBD1. The CDR3 length is 13 residues. Germline lookup yields CDR1 KGHSH and CDR2 LQKENI. Trimming at V came to 5 bases and at J to 6 bases, leaving 3 bases not matched to a gene.